This is a list of T cell receptor beta chains from one sample in a study of T cells in Graves' hyperthyroidism and ophthalmopathy. TCRdb re-derived calls from the multiplex PCR reads in MiXCR, one entry per CDR3 protein. The sample consists of under 250,000 distinct CDR3 sequences, about a sixth of them appearing once. The sequenced sample consisted of blood. The receptor source for this set is a woman aged 45-59 years with Graves' hyperthyroidism. The CDR3 runs from the conserved cysteine through the conserved F or W. D genes are given only for firm matches. Clone size is not always given. Where it is, it says once, few, many or a class for expanded clones.

TRBJ1-4,few,TRBV15,NA,TGTGCCACCAGCAGAGGCAGGGGTTCTGGTGAAAAACTGTTTTTT,CATSRGRGSGEKLFF
TRBJ2-7,many,TRBV7-2,TRBD2,TGTGCCAGCAGCTCACGCGGGAGGGCCGGCGAGCAGTACTTC,CASSSRGRAGEQYF
TRBJ2-7,NA,TRBV19,NA,TGTGCCAGTAGTTCGGGAGTGCAGACGAGAGGCAATGAGCAGTACTTC,CASSSGVQTRGNEQYF
TRBJ1-1,many,TRBV30,TRBD1,TGTGCCTGGAGGGACAGGTACACTGAAGCTTTCTTT,CAWRDRYTEAFF
TRBJ2-1,NA,TRBV20-1,TRBD2,TGCAGTGCTAGAGAGCTAGCGGGAGCCTCCAATGAGCAGTTCTTC,CSARELAGASNEQFF
TRBJ1-1,NA,TRBV5-1,NA,TGCGCCAGCAGCCCTCGTGGGGGCGAGAACACTGAAGCTTTCTTT,CASSPRGGENTEAFF
TRBJ1-2,many,TRBV13,NA,TGTGCCAGCAGCTCCCCCGAAGGCCATGGAGGGTATGGCTACACCTTC,CASSSPEGHGGYGYTF
TRBJ1-5,few,TRBV28,NA,TGTGCCAGCCTCAGGCATAGCAATCAGCCCCAGCATTTT,CASLRHSNQPQHF
TRBJ2-3,many,TRBV10-1,TRBD1,TGCGCCAGCGGACAGGAGGCAGATACGCAGTATTTT,CASGQEADTQYF
TRBJ2-7,many,TRBV29-1,NA,TGCAGCGTTTCACAAGCCTACGAGCAGTACTTC,CSVSQAYEQYF
TRBJ2-1,many,TRBV18,NA,TGTGCCAGCTCACCTCTGGACTACAATGAGCAGTTCTTC,CASSPLDYNEQFF
TRBJ2-4,many,TRBV7-2,NA,TGTGCCAGCAGTGCCCGTGAGGGTAGAAACATTCAGTACTTC,CASSAREGRNIQYF
TRBJ2-3,many,TRBV11-2,TRBD2,TGTGCCAGCAGCCTCCGACTAGCGGGAGACACAGATACGCAGTATTTT,CASSLRLAGDTDTQYF
TRBJ2-7,many,TRBV10-3,NA,TGTGCCATCAGTGCGACCCAGGAGGCCTACGAGCAGTACTTC,CAISATQEAYEQYF
TRBJ1-2,many,TRBV12-3/TRBV12-4,NA,TGTGCCAGCAGCGCGGAGAGGGGCTACACCTTC,CASSAERGYTF
TRBJ1-1,many,TRBV6-6,NA,TGTGCCAGCAGTTACTCAGCCCGGAACACTGAAGCTTTCTTT,CASSYSARNTEAFF
TRBJ2-1,NA,TRBV18,NA,TGTGCCAGCTCACCACCCTATGCGGGTTACAATGAGCAGTTCTTC,CASSPPYAGYNEQFF
TRBJ2-5,NA,TRBV5-1,NA,TGCGCCAGCAGCCGAGGGACACTTCAAGAGACCCAGTACTTC,CASSRGTLQETQYF
TRBJ2-3,NA,TRBV5-6,NA,TGTGCCAGCACCCCGGGGGTCAGGGAGAGCACAGATACGCAGTATTTT,CASTPGVRESTDTQYF
TRBJ2-3,many,TRBV3-1,TRBD1,TGTGCCAGCAGCCAAGTATCGGGGACAGGGGACACAGATACGCAGTATTTT,CASSQVSGTGDTDTQYF